The 28 T cell receptor beta chains below all came from one sample that was sequenced in a study of monozygotic twins with inflammatory bowel disease. For each CDR3 protein, TCRdb gives one entry from its re-call of the 5' RACE reads, without DNA. Recorded for this sample: approximately 150,000 distinct CDR3 sequences. The sequenced material came from blood. The receptors were sampled from a human donor with ulcerative colitis or Crohn's disease, or a healthy co-twin of an affected twin (not recorded which).

CDR3 region: CASSLINEKLFF. This rearrangement joins TRBV5-4 to TRBJ1-4. CDR1 is SGHNT and CDR2 is YYREEE in the germline V gene (reference sequence). CDR3 length equals 12 residues.

The rearrangement joins TRBV5-8 to TRBJ1-5; TCRdb returns TRBD1, unconfirmable since there is no DNA. CDR1 and CDR2 from the germline V gene are SGHTS and YDEGEE. The CDR3 extends over 14 amino acids. The CDR3 protein is CASSFGGGRGPQHF.

The chain joins TRBV5-1 to TRBJ1-3. CDR1 and CDR2 (germline): SGHRS, YFSETQ. CDR3 length equals 16 residues. This CDR3 is CASSLVGLDSGNTIYF.

The chain is built from TRBV5-1 and TRBJ1-6; the D call from TCRdb, TRBD1, cannot be confirmed without DNA. The CDR3 sequence is 14 residues long. Germline assignment: CDR1 SGHRS and CDR2 YFSETQ. The CDR3 protein is CASSDDRRNSPLHF.

The rearrangement links TRBV25-1 to TRBJ2-5; TCRdb calls TRBD1, which cannot be checked without DNA. CDR1 and CDR2 (germline): MGHDK, SYGVNS. This CDR3 comprises 14 residues. Here the CDR3 reads CASSEPGDRETQYF.

The V and J genes are TRBV5-1 and TRBJ2-2; TCRdb calls TRBD1, which cannot be checked without DNA. The length of the CDR3 is 15 residues. Per germline, CDR1 SGHRS and CDR2 YFSETQ. The CDR3 sequence is CASREVTGGTGELFF.

The J gene is TRBJ1-2, the V gene TRBV11-2; the D call of TRBD1 rests on TCRdb alone, since no DNA is present to check it. The CDR3 runs 14 residues. Looked up from germline, CDR1 is SGHAT and CDR2 is FQNNGV. CDR3 in amino acids: CASSLEPGLGGYTF.

The V gene is TRBV7-2, the J gene TRBJ2-2; as DNA is missing, the TRBD1 call by TCRdb cannot be tested. Germline V gene sequence: CDR1 SGHTA, CDR2 FQGNSA. The CDR3 spans 14 residues. This CDR3 is CASRRDANTGELFF.

The chain carries TRBV12-3 or TRBV12-4 and TRBJ2-1; the TCRdb D gene call, TRBD1, has no DNA to confirm it. This CDR3 contains 15 residues. This CDR3 is CASSLGQSDTNEQFF.

The chain couples TRBV7-9 to TRBJ2-1; TCRdb's D call of TRBD2 is untestable without DNA. The CDR3 runs to 15 residues. CDR1 SEHNR and CDR2 FQNEAQ come from the germline V gene (reference sequence). The CDR3 region is CASSYEAGSYNEQFF.

The chain couples TRBV5-4 to TRBJ2-5; with no DNA, the TCRdb D assignment of TRBD1 cannot be verified. Germline V gene data show CDR1 as SGHNT and CDR2 as YYREEE (reference sequence). CDR3 length: 15 amino acids. The CDR3: CASSQVLGREETQYF.

The chain couples TRBV20-1 to TRBJ2-5; TCRdb returns TRBD2, unconfirmable since there is no DNA. Germline CDR1 is DFQATT and CDR2 is SNEGSKA (reference sequence). This CDR3 is built from 16 residues. CDR3 amino acids: CSARDTLAGVWETQYF.

This clonotype counts as medium-sized by frequency. V usage is TRBV20-1 and J usage is TRBJ1-1; absent DNA, TCRdb's TRBD1 call cannot be checked. This CDR3 spans 12 amino acids. CDR1 is DFQATT and CDR2 is SNEGSKA in the germline V gene (reference sequence). CDR3 protein: CSALTGETEAFF.

This chain joins TRBV9 and TRBJ2-2; TCRdb reports TRBD2, a call that lacks DNA to check it against. Looked up from germline, CDR1 is SGDLS and CDR2 is YYNGEE. The CDR3 runs to 17 residues. CDR3 residues: CASSIVAGGSNTGELFF.

This rearrangement joins TRBV12-3 or TRBV12-4 to TRBJ2-4. CDR3 size: 14 residues. This CDR3 is CASNQELAKNIQYF.

The chain has TRBV7-2 and TRBJ1-2. The CDR3 has 14 residues. Germline loops: CDR1 SGHTA, CDR2 FQGNSA. CDR3 sequence reads: CASSPRPAYYGYTF.

The J gene is TRBJ2-7, the V gene TRBV25-1; TCRdb calls TRBD2, which cannot be checked without DNA. The germline V gene encodes CDR1 MGHDK and CDR2 SYGVNS. The CDR3 runs 14 residues. The CDR3 protein is CASSELAEGYEQYF.

This chain links TRBV28 with TRBJ1-4; TCRdb's D call of TRBD1 is untestable without DNA. In germline, CDR1 is MDHEN, CDR2 SYDVKM. The CDR3 loop spans 13 amino acids. The CDR3 reads CASRRDRDEKLFF.

The genes are TRBV7-8 and TRBJ2-5; TCRdb calls TRBD2, which cannot be checked without DNA. The CDR3 covers 14 residues. Germline V CDR1 and CDR2: SGHVS, FQNEAQ. The CDR3 protein is CASSAGQAQETQYF.

The rearrangement links TRBV28 to TRBJ2-7; TCRdb outputs TRBD1, but without DNA this stays unchecked. The CDR3 has 15 amino acids. In germline, CDR1 is MDHEN, CDR2 SYDVKM. CDR3 sequence reads: CASSSLGGDWYEQYF. Together with reference TRBV28 and TRBJ2-7, the CDR3 gives the full variable domain: DVKVTQSSRYLVKRTGEKVFLECVQDMDHENMFWYRQDPGLGLRLIYFSYDVKMKEKGDIPEGYSVSREKKERFSLILESASTNQTSMYLCASSSLGGDWYEQYFGPGTRLTVT.

The CDR3: CASSEQGSTGYTF. The chain combines TRBV2 with TRBJ1-2; TCRdb lists TRBD1, though no DNA is available to test this call. Per the germline V gene, CDR1 is SNHLY and CDR2 is FYNNEI. The CDR3 covers 13 residues.

The rearrangement links TRBV6-2 or TRBV6-3 to TRBJ2-1; checking the TCRdb D call of TRBD1 is not possible without DNA. This CDR3 region has 16 residues. Per the germline V gene, CDR1 is MNHEY and CDR2 is SVGEGT. The CDR3: CASSYSRTGGLDEQFF.

The chain recombines TRBV7-9 with TRBJ1-1; the D gene TCRdb calls, TRBD1, cannot be checked with no DNA. Germline V gives CDR1 SEHNR, CDR2 FQNEAQ (reference sequence). The CDR3 sequence is 13 residues long. This CDR3 reads CASSLARGTEAFF.

This chain connects TRBV20-1 to TRBJ2-7. CDR3 size: 13 residues. CDR1 is DFQATT, CDR2 SNEGSKA, per germline (reference sequence). CDR3 protein: CSAPDPIVYEQYF.

The chain combines TRBV6-5 with TRBJ2-2; the D gene TCRdb calls, TRBD2, cannot be checked with no DNA. Looked up from germline, CDR1 is MNHEY and CDR2 is SVGAGI. The CDR3 spans 13 residues. CDR3 protein: CASSPGPTGELFF.

The rearrangement joins TRBV28 to TRBJ2-7; TCRdb's assignment of TRBD1 cannot be checked, as there is no DNA. The CDR3 is 15 amino acids. Germline CDR1 and CDR2: MDHEN and SYDVKM. The CDR3 loop reads CASSLRDRMNHEQYF. Using reference TRBV28 and TRBJ2-7 for the parts outside the CDR3, the full variable domain is DVKVTQSSRYLVKRTGEKVFLECVQDMDHENMFWYRQDPGLGLRLIYFSYDVKMKEKGDIPEGYSVSREKKERFSLILESASTNQTSMYLCASSLRDRMNHEQYFGPGTRLTVT.

The chain joins TRBV28 to TRBJ2-2; TCRdb proposes TRBD1, but this gene call is untestable without DNA. The CDR3 sequence is 13 residues long. CDR1 MDHEN and CDR2 SYDVKM come from the germline V gene. CDR3 sequence reads: CAARGRRTGELFF.

The chain's CDR3 is CSARPTGTGLSNQPQHF. V and J are TRBV20-1 and TRBJ1-5; there is no DNA to check the TCRdb D call of TRBD1. CDR3 length: 17 amino acids. Germline V gene sequence: CDR1 DFQATT, CDR2 SNEGSKA (reference sequence).